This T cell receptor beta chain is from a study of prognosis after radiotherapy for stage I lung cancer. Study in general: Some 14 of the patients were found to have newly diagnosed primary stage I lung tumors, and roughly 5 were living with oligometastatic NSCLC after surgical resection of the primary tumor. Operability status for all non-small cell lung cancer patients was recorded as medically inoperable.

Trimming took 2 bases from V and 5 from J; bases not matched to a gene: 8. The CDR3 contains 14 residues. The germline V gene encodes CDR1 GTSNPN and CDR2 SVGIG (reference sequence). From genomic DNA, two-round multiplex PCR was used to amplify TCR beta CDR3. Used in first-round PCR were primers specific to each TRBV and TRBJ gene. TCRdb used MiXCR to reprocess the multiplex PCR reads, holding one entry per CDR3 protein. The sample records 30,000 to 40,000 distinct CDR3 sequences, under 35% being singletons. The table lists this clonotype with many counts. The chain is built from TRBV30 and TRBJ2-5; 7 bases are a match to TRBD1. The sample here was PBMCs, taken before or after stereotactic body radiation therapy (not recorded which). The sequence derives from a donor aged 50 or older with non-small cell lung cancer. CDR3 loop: CAWSPGQVGETQYF. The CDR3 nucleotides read TGTGCCTGGAGTCCCGGACAGGTTGGGGAGACCCAGTACTTC.